The present T cell receptor (beta chain) was sequenced within a study of identical twins. It was template switching that added a universal primer site, and there were unique molecular identifiers on the cDNA. TCRdb reprocessed the 5' RACE reads with MiXCR, giving one entry per CDR3 protein. This table holds 450,000 or so distinct CDR3 sequences, approximately 25% found once. Germline CDR1 is SGHRS and CDR2 is YFSETQ. The ends were cut back, 4 bases at V and 7 bases at J, with 15 bases in the middle. The CDR3 sequence is 14 residues long. This clonotype has a handful of counts. The same sample was also used in a study of T cells expressing NK-cell markers. That investigation notes: Seven sequenced donors out of eight were HCMV-seropositive, one seronegative. Four donors' CD3+CD56-NKG2C+ cells were dominated by the same clonotypes.

This chain joins TRBV5-1 and TRBJ1-5; a weak D match, TRBD1 (5 bases). The sequencing sample was made of CD4+ T cells sorted from blood. The receptor was derived from a woman between 18 and 29 years old in good health. The CDR3 spells CASSPVGEDQPQHF. For the CDR3, the DNA is TGCGCCAGCAGCCCGGTAGGGGAGGACCAGCCCCAGCATTTT.